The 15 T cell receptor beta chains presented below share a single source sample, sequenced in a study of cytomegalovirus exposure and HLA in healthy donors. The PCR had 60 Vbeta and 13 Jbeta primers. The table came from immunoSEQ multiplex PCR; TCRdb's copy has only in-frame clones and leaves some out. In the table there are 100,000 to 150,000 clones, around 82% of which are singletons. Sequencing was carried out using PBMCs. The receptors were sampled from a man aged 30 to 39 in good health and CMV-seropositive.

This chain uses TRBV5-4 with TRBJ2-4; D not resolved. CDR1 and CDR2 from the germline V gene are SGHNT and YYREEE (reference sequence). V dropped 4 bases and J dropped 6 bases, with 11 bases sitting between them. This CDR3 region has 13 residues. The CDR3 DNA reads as TGTGCCAGCAGCCTCTCAGGTGCAAACATTCAGTACTTC. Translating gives CASSLSGANIQYF.

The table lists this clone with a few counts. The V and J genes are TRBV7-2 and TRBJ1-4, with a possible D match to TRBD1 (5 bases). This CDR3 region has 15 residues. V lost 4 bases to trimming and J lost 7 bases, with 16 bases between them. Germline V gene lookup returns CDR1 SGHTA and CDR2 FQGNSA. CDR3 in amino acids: CASSSSDSGVEKLFF. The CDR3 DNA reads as TGTGCCAGCAGCTCATCCGACAGTGGGGTTGAAAAACTGTTTTTT.

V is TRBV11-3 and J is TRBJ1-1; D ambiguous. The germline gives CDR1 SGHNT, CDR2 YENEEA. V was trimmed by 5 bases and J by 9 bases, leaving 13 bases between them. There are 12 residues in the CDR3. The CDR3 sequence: CASSLHEGKAFF. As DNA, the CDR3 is TGTGCCAGCAGCCTTCACGAGGGTAAAGCTTTCTTT.

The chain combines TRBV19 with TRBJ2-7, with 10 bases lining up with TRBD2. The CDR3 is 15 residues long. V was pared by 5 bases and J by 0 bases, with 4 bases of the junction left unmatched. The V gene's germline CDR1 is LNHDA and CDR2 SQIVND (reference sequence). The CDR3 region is CASSPGTSASYEQYF. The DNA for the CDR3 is TGTGCCAGTAGTCCAGGGACTAGCGCCTCCTACGAGCAGTACTTC.

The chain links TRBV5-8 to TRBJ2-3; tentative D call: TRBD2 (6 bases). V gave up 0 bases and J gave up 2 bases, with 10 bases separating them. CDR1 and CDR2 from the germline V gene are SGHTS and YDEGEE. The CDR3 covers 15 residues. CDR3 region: CASSLGGLHTDTQYF. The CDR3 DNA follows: TGTGCCAGCAGCTTGGGGGGACTCCACACAGATACGCAGTATTTT.

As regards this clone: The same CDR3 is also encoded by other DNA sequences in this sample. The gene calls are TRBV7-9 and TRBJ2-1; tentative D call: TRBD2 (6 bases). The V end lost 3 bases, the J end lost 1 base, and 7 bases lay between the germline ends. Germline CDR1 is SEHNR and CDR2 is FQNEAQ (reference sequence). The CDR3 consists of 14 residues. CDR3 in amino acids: CASSLAGSYNEQFF. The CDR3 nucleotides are TGTGCCAGCAGCTTGGCGGGGTCCTACAATGAGCAGTTCTTC. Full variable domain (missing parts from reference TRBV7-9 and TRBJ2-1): DTGVSQNPRHKITKRGQNVTFRCDPISEHNRLYWYRQTLGQGPEFLTYFQNEAQLEKSRLLSDRFSAERPKGSFSTLEIQRTEQGDSAMYLCASSLAGSYNEQFFGPGTRLTVL.

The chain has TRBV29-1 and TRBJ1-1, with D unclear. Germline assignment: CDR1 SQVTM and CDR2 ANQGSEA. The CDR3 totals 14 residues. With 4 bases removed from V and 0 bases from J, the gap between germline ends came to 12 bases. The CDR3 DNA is TGCAGCGTTGCAGGTTTCCTGATGAACACTGAAGCTTTCTTT. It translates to CSVAGFLMNTEAFF.

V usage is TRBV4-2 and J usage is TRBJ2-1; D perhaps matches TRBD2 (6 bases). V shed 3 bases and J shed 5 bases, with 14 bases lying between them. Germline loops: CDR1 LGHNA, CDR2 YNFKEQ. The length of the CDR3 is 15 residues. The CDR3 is CASSQGDWGDNEQFF. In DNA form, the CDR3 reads TGTGCCAGCAGCCAGGGGGACTGGGGGGACAATGAGCAGTTCTTC.

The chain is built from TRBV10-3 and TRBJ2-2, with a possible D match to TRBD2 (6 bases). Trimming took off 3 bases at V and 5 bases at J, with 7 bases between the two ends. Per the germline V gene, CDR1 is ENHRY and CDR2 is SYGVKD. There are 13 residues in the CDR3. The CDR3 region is CAISDRETGELFF. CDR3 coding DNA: TGTGCCATCAGTGACCGGGAGACCGGGGAGCTGTTTTTT.

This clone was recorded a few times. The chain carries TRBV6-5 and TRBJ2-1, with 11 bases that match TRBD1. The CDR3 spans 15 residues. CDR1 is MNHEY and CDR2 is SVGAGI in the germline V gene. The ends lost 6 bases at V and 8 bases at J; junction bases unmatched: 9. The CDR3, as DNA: TGTGCCAGCAGGGGGGAGAGGACAGGGGGCTATGAGCAGTTCTTC. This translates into CASRGERTGGYEQFF.

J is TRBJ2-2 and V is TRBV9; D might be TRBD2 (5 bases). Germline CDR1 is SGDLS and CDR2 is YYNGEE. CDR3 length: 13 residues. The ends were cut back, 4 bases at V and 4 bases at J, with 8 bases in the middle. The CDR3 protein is CASSSEGTGELFF. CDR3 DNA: TGTGCCAGCAGCTCAGAGGGCACCGGGGAGCTGTTTTTT.

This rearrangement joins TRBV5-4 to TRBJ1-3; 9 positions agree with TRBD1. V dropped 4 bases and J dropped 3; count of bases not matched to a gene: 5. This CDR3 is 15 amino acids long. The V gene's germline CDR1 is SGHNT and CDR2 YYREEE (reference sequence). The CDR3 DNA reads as TGTGCCAGCAGCCTTATGACAGGGGGTGGAAACACCATATATTTT. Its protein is CASSLMTGGGNTIYF.

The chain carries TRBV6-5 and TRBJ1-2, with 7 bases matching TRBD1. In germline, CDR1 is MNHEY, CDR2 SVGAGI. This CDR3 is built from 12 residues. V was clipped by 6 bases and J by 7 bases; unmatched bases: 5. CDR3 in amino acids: CASSWTGSGYTF. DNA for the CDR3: TGTGCCAGCAGCTGGACAGGCTCTGGCTACACCTTC.

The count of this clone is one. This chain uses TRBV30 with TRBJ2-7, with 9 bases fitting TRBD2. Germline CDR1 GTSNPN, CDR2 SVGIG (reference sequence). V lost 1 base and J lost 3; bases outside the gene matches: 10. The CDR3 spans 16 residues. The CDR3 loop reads CAWSAPVSGRHYEQYF. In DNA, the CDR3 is TGTGCCTGGAGTGCACCTGTTAGCGGGAGACACTACGAGCAGTACTTC.

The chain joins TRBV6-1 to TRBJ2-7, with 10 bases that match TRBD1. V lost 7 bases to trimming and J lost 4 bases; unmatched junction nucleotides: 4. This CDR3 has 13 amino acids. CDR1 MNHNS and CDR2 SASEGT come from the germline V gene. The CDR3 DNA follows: TGTGCCAGCAAAGCGGGACAGGGGTACGAGCAGTACTTC. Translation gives CASKAGQGYEQYF.